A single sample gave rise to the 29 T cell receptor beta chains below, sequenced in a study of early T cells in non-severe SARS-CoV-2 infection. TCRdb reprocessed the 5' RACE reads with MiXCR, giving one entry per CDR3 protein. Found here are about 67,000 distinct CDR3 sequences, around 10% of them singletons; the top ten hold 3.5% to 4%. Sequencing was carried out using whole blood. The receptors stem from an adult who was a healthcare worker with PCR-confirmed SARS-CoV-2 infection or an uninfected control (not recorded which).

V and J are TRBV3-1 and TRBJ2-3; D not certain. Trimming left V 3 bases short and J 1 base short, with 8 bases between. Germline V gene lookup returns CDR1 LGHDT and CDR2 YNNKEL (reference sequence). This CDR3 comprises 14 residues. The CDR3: CASSQSRRTDTQYF. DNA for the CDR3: TGTGCCAGCAGCCAGTCTCGCCGCACAGATACGCAGTATTTT.

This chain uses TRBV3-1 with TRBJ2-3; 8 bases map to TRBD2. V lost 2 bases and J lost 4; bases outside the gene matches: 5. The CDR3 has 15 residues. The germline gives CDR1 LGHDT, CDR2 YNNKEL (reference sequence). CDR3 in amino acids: CASSQRGGVADTQYF. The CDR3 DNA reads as TGTGCCAGCAGCCAACGGGGGGGCGTAGCAGATACGCAGTATTTT.

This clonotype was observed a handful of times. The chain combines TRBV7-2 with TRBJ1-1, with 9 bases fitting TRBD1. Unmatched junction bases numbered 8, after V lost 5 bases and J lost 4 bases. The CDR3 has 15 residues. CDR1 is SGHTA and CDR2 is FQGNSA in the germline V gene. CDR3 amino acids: CASSRRTGALTEAFF. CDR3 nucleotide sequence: TGTGCCAGCAGCCGTCGGACAGGGGCCCTCACTGAAGCTTTCTTT.

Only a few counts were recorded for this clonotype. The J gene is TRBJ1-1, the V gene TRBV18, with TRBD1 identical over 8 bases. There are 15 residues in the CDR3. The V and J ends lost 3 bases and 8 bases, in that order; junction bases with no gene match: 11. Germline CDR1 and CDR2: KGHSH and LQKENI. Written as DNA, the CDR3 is TGTGCCAGCTCACCGCTCGGACAGGGAGGCACGGAAGCTTTCTTT. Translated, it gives CASSPLGQGGTEAFF.

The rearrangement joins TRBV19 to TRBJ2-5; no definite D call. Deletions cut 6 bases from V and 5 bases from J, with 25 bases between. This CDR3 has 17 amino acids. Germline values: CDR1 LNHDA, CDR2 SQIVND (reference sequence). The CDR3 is CASSFNRHYIVSETQYF. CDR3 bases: TGTGCCAGTAGCTTCAACCGACACTATATAGTTTCGGAGACCCAGTACTTC.

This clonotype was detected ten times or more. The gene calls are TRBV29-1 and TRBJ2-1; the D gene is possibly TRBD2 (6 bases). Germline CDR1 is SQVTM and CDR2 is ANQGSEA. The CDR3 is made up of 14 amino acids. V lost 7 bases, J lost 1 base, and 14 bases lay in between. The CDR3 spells CSAVGGKSYNEQFF. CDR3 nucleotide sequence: TGCAGCGCCGTCGGGGGAAAATCCTACAATGAGCAGTTCTTC.

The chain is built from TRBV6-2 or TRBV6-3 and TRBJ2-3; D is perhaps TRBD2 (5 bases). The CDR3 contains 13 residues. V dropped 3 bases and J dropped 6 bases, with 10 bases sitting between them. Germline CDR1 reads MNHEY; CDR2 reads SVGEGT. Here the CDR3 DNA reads TGTGCCAGCAGTTATGGAGCGGAGGATACGCAGTATTTT. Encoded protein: CASSYGAEDTQYF.

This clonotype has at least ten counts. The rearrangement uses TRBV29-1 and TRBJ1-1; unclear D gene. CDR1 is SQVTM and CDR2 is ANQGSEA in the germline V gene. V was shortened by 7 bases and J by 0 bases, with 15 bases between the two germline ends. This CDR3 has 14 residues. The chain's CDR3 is CSGSLGGMNTEAFF. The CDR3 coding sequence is TGCAGCGGGTCCCTGGGAGGGATGAACACTGAAGCTTTCTTT.

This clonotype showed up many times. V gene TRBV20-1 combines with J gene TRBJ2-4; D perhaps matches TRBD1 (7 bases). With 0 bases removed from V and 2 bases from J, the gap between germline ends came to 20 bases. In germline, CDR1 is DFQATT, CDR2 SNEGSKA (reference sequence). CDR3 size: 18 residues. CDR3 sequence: CSAREVTGRFLSKNIQYF. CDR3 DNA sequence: TGCAGTGCTAGAGAAGTGACAGGGAGGTTTTTGTCCAAAAACATTCAGTACTTC.

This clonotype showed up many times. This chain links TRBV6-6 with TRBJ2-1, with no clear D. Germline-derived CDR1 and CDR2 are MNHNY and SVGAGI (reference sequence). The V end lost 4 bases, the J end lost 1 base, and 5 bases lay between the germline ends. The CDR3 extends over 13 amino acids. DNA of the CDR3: TGTGCCAGCAGTTTAGCATCCTACAATGAGCAGTTCTTC. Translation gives CASSLASYNEQFF.

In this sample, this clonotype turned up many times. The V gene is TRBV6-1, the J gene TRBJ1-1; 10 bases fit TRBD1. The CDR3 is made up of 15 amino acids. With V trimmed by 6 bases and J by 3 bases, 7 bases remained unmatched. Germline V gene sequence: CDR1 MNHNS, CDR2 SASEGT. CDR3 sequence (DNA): TGTGCCAGCAGCCCTTCGACAGGGGGCCACACTGAAGCTTTCTTT. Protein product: CASSPSTGGHTEAFF.

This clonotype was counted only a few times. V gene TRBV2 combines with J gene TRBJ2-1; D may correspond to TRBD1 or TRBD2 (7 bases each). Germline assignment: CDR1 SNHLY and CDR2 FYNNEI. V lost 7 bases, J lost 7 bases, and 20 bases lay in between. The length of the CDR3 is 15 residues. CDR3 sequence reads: CASTRPGGGLNEQFF. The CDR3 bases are TGTGCCAGCACCAGGCCAGGGGGGGGCTTAAATGAGCAGTTCTTC.

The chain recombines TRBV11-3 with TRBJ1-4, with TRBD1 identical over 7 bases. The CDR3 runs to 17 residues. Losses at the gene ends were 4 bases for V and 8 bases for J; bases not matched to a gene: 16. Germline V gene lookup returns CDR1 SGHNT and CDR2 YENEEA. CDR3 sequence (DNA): TGTGCCAGCAGCTCCCGGACAGGCGGGAATATGGGGGAAAAACTGTTTTTT. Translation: CASSSRTGGNMGEKLFF.

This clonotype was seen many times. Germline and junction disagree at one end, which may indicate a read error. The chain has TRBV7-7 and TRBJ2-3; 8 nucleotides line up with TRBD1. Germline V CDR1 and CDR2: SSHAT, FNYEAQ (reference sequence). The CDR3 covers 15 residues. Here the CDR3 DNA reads TGTGCTAGCAGCTTAACGGGACAGGGCACAGATACGCAGTATTTT. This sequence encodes CASSLTGQGTDTQYF.

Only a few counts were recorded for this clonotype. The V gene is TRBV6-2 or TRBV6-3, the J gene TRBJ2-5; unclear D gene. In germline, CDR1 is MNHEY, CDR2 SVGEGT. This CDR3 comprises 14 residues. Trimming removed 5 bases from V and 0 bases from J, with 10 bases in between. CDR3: CASSNRRDQETQYF. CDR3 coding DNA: TGTGCCAGCAGTAACCGACGGGACCAAGAGACCCAGTACTTC.

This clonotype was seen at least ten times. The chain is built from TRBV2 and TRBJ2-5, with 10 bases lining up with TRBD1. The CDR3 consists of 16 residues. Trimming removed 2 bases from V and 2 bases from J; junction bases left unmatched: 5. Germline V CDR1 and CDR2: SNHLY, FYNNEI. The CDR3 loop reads CASSEPRDRGQETQYF. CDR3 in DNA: TGTGCCAGCAGTGAACCCAGGGACAGGGGTCAAGAGACCCAGTACTTC.

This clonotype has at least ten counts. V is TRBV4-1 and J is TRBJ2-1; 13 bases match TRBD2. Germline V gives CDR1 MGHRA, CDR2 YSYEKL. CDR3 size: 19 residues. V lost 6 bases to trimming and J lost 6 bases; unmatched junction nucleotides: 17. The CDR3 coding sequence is TGCGCCAGCAGTTTACCCGGACTAGCGGGAGCAAATCCCTCCAATGAGCAGTTCTTC. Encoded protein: CASSLPGLAGANPSNEQFF.

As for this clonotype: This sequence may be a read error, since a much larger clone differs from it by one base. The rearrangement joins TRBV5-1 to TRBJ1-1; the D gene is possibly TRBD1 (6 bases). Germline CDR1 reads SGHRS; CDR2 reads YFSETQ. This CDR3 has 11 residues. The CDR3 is CASRGGTVAFF. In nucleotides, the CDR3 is TGCGCCAGCAGAGGGGGGACTGTAGCTTTCTTT.

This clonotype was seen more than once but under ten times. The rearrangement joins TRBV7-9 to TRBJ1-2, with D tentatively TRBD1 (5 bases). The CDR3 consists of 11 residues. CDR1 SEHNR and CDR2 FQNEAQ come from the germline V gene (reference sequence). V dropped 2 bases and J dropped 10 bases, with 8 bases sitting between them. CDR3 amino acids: CASSLLTDYTF. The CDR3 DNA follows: TGTGCCAGCAGCTTACTGACAGACTACACCTTC.

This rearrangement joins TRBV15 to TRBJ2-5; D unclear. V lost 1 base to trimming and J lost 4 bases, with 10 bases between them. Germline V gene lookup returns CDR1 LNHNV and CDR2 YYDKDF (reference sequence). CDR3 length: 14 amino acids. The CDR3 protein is CATSRVRASETQYF. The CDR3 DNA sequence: TGTGCCACCAGCAGAGTTAGGGCCTCAGAGACCCAGTACTTC.

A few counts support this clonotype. CDR3 loop: CSARGVYGYTF. CDR3 in DNA: TGCAGTGCTAGAGGAGTTTATGGCTACACCTTC. The rearrangement links TRBV20-1 to TRBJ1-2; D unresolved. The germline CDR1 and CDR2 sequences are DFQATT and SNEGSKA (reference sequence). Trimming left V 1 base short and J 5 bases short, with 5 bases between. The CDR3 sequence is 11 residues long.

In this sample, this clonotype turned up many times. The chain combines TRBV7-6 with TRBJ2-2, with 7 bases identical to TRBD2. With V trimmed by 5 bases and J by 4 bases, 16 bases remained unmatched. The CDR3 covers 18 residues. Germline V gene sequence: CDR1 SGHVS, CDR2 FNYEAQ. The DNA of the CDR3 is TGTGCCAGCAGCCGAAATGGGAGGGGCGCGGACTTCACCGGGGAGCTGTTTTTT. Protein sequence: CASSRNGRGADFTGELFF. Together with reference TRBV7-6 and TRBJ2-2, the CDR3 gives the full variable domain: GAGVSQSPRYKVTKRGQDVALRCDPISGHVSLYWYRQALGQGPEFLTYFNYEAQQDKSGLPNDRFSAERPEGSISTLTIQRTEQRDSAMYRCASSRNGRGADFTGELFFGEGSRLTVL.

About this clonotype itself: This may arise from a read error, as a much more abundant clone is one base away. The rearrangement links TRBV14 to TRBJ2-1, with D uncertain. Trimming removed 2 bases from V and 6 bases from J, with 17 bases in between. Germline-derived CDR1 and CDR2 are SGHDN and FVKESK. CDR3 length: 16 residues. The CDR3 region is CASSQYTIPGFNEQFF. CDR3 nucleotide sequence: TGTGCCAGCAGCCAATACACGATTCCCGGGTTCAATGAGCAGTTCTTC.

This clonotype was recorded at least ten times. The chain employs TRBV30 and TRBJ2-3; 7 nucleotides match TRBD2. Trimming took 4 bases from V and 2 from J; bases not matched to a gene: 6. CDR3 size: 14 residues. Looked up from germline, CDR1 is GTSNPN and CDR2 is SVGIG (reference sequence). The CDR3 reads CAWTAGTNTDTQYF. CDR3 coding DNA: TGTGCCTGGACAGCGGGGACCAACACAGATACGCAGTATTTT.

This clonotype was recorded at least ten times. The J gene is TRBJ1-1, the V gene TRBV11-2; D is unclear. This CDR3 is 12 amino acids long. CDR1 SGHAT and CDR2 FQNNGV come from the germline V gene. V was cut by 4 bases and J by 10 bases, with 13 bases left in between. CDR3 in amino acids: CASSSRQVGAFF. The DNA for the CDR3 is TGTGCCAGCAGCTCCCGCCAAGTTGGAGCTTTCTTT.

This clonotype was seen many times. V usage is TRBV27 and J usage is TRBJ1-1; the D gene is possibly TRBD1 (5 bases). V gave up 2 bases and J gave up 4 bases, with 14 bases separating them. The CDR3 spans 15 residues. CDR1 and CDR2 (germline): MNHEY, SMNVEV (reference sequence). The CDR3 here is CASSLVGGRSTEAFF. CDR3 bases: TGTGCCAGCAGTTTAGTGGGGGGGAGGTCCACTGAAGCTTTCTTT.

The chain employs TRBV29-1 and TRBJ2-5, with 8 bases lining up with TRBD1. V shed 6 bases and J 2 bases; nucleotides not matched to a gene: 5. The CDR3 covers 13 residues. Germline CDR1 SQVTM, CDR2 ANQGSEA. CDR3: CSVTGQGQETQYF. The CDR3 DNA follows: TGCAGCGTCACCGGACAGGGACAAGAGACCCAGTACTTC.

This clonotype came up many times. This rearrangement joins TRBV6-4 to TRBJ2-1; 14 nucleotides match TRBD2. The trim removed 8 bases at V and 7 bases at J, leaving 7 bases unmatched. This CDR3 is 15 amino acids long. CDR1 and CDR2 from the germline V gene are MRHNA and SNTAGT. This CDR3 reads CASPRLAGGVNEQFF. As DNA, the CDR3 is TGTGCCAGCCCCCGACTAGCGGGAGGGGTAAATGAGCAGTTCTTC.

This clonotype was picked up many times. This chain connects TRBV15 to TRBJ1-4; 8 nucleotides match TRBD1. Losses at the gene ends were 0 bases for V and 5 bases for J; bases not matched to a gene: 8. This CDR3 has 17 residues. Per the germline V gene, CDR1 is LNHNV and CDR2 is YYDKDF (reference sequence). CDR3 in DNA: TGTGCCACCAGCAGAGATCCCCCACAGGGGGGGAATGAAAAACTGTTTTTT. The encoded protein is CATSRDPPQGGNEKLFF. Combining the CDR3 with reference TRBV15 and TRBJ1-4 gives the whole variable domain DAMVIQNPRYQVTQFGKPVTLSCSQTLNHNVMYWYQQKSSQAPKLLFHYYDKDFNNEADTPDNFQSRRPNTSFCFLDIRSPGLGDTAMYLCATSRDPPQGGNEKLFFGSGTQLSVL.